The present T cell receptor beta chain was sequenced within a study of response to subunit inactivated influenza vaccine. Study findings and constraints: Each seasonal influenza vaccination, the authors suggested, recruits few new T cells.

This clonotype was seen a handful of times. Antigen specificity is unknown. This CDR3 has 15 residues. The V end lost 8 bases, the J end lost 0 bases, and 14 bases lay between the germline ends. The germline gives CDR1 SGHTA, CDR2 FQGNSA. TCRdb passed the RT-PCR reads through MiXCR, listing each CDR3 protein once. Of 160,000 or so distinct CDR3 sequences in the sample, approximately 11% are singletons; the top ten hold around 12%. This TCR was sampled from a man aged 50 to 60 who received an inactivated influenza vaccine. The source material was non-naive T cells sorted from PBMCs, sampled around seven weeks after vaccination. The chain is built from TRBV7-2 and TRBJ2-1, with D perhaps matching TRBD2 (5 bases). CDR3 loop: CASGQRGYSYNEQFF. The CDR3 coding sequence is TGTGCCAGCGGCCAGCGCGGGTACTCCTACAATGAGCAGTTCTTC. The complete variable domain, with remaining parts taken from reference TRBV7-2 and TRBJ2-1, reads GAGVSQSPSNKVTEKGKDVELRCDPISGHTALYWYRQSLGQGLEFLIYFQGNSAPDKSGLPSDRFSAERTGGSVSTLTIQRTQQEDSAVYLCASGQRGYSYNEQFFGPGTRLTVL.